Following are 21 T cell receptor beta chains from one sample sequenced in a study of T cell repertoires in cytomegalovirus infection. TCRdb analysed the reads with MiXCR anew, one entry per CDR3 protein. Among hundreds of thousands of distinct CDR3 sequences, approximately 46% were seen once, and the ten largest hold 43%. These receptors lack a known antigen. This sample comprised cultured PBMCs, obtained from culture after CMV antigen stimulation. Receptors were obtained from a human donor in good health (CMV status not recorded). Some clones in this sample may be carry-over from other donors' samples.

The J gene is TRBJ2-7, the V gene TRBV10-3; possibly TRBD1 or TRBD2 for D (5 bases each). Germline V gives CDR1 ENHRY, CDR2 SYGVKD. Trimming cost V 3 bases and J 2 bases, with 11 bases left between them. This CDR3 is 14 amino acids long. CDR3: CAISDPGRTYEQYF. The DNA of the CDR3 is TGTGCCATCAGTGACCCGGGACGGACCTACGAGCAGTACTTC.

V is TRBV12-5 and J is TRBJ2-6; TRBD1 aligns across 7 bases. Germline V lookup: CDR1 LGHNT, CDR2 FRNRAP. The CDR3 length is 16 residues. Here the CDR3 DNA reads TGTGCCCCGAACCCACAGGGGATTTCTGAAGCCAACGTCCTGACTTTC. This encodes CAPNPQGISEANVLTF.

This clonotype was seen only once. This sequence joins TRBV14 and TRBJ2-3; D is uncertain. The V end was cut by 1 base, the J end by 5 bases, with 13 bases between. The germline gives CDR1 SGHDN, CDR2 FVKESK. The length of the CDR3 is 15 residues. CDR3 residues: CASSQARLVGDTQYF. As DNA, the CDR3 is TGTGCCAGCAGCCAAGCGCGCCTAGTAGGAGATACGCAGTATTTT.

The rearrangement joins TRBV6-2 or TRBV6-3 to TRBJ2-1; TRBD2 matches at 10 bases. Germline trimming cut 6 bases from V and 6 bases from J; bases unmatched to any gene: 8. The CDR3 runs 15 residues. Germline assignment: CDR1 MNHEY and CDR2 SVGEGT. The CDR3 coding sequence is TGTGCCAGCAGATCCGGGACTAGCGATCGCAATGAGCAGTTCTTC. It translates to CASRSGTSDRNEQFF.

In its sample, this clonotype was seen once. The V call is TRBV6-5, the J call TRBJ2-2, with D maybe TRBD1 (6 bases). Germline V gives CDR1 MNHEY, CDR2 SVGAGI. Between the trimmed V and J ends, which lost 6 bases and 6 bases, there was a span of 20 bases. The CDR3 has 16 amino acids. CDR3: CASSLTTGPLSGELFF. The DNA for the CDR3 is TGTGCCAGCAGCCTAACGACAGGACCCCTCTCCGGGGAGCTGTTTTTT.

The chain has TRBV12-3 or TRBV12-4 and TRBJ1-1; D is perhaps TRBD1 (5 bases). This CDR3 spans 14 amino acids. The ends were cut back, 6 bases at V and 0 bases at J, with 11 bases in the middle. CDR3 loop: CASRRAGLNTEAFF. The DNA of the CDR3 is TGTGCCAGCAGGAGGGCAGGGTTGAACACTGAAGCTTTCTTT.

This clonotype was detected a few times. The rearrangement joins TRBV28 to TRBJ2-1; 16 bases line up with TRBD2. Germline V gene lookup returns CDR1 MDHEN and CDR2 SYDVKM. The V gene end was trimmed by 4 bases and the J gene end by 9 bases; junction bases not matched to a gene: 3. The length of the CDR3 is 15 residues. This chain's CDR3 is CASSSGLAGGSEQFF. The DNA for the CDR3 is TGTGCCAGCAGTTCGGGACTAGCGGGGGGGAGTGAGCAGTTCTTC.

The chain links TRBV6-1 to TRBJ2-1; D tentatively reads TRBD1 or TRBD2 (5 bases each). The germline gives CDR1 MNHNS, CDR2 SASEGT. The CDR3 consists of 18 residues. With 5 bases removed from V and 6 bases from J, the gap between germline ends came to 26 bases. DNA for the CDR3: TGTGCCAGCAGTCGACCGGGGCTTCGAGTTTCCCCACCCAATGAGCAGTTCTTC. It encodes CASSRPGLRVSPPNEQFF.

This clonotype has more than one count but fewer than ten. The V call is TRBV20-1, the J call TRBJ1-4, with D unresolved. V dropped 6 bases and J dropped 2 bases, with 10 bases sitting between them. The germline V gene has CDR1 DFQATT and CDR2 SNEGSKA (reference sequence). CDR3 length equals 13 residues. The CDR3 DNA reads TGCAGTGCCCCGGGCCAGACTAATGAAAAACTGTTTTTT. It yields the protein CSAPGQTNEKLFF.

In its sample, this clonotype was seen a few times. The chain is built from TRBV20-1 and TRBJ2-1; TRBD2 aligns across 8 bases. V lost 3 bases, J lost 8 bases, and 9 bases stayed unmatched. The CDR3 is 14 residues long. In germline, CDR1 is DFQATT, CDR2 SNEGSKA (reference sequence). The CDR3 sequence is CSARRPAGVDEQFF. In DNA form, the CDR3 reads TGCAGTGCTAGGAGGCCAGCGGGAGTGGATGAGCAGTTCTTC.

A few counts support this clonotype. The chain combines TRBV10-3 with TRBJ2-7; D is undetermined. Trimming took off 6 bases at V and 1 base at J, with 13 bases between the two ends. Germline assignment: CDR1 ENHRY and CDR2 SYGVKD. The CDR3 sequence is 14 residues long. The CDR3 sequence: CAIRGRQTSYEQYF. The CDR3 nucleotides read TGTGCCATCAGAGGGCGGCAGACTTCCTACGAGCAGTACTTC.

This clonotype has a handful of counts. This rearrangement joins TRBV27 to TRBJ2-3, with 11 bases aligning to TRBD2. The CDR3 covers 15 residues. The trim removed 3 bases at V and 5 bases at J, leaving 4 bases unmatched. The germline V gene has CDR1 MNHEY and CDR2 SMNVEV (reference sequence). The chain's CDR3 is CASSLVAGGRDTQYF. For the CDR3, the DNA is TGTGCCAGCAGTTTGGTAGCGGGGGGGCGAGATACGCAGTATTTT.

This clonotype was counted many times. The chain employs TRBV7-2 and TRBJ1-3; D is perhaps TRBD1 (6 bases). V dropped 6 bases and J dropped 3 bases, with 21 bases sitting between them. The CDR3 spans 17 residues. Germline-derived CDR1 and CDR2 are SGHTA and FQGNSA. CDR3 in amino acids: CASSVGAPLGGGNTIYF. CDR3 sequence (DNA): TGTGCCAGCAGTGTCGGTGCCCCTTTAGGGGGTGGAAACACCATATATTTT.

This clonotype turned up a few times. The chain couples TRBV11-2 to TRBJ1-1; D is ambiguous. With 2 bases removed from V and 8 bases from J, the gap between germline ends came to 9 bases. The CDR3 consists of 12 residues. The germline V gene encodes CDR1 SGHAT and CDR2 FQNNGV. Written as DNA, the CDR3 is TGTGCCAGCAGCTTATCCCTAGGGGAAGCTTTCTTT. Amino acids: CASSLSLGEAFF.

This clonotype occurred a few times. The V and J genes are TRBV7-2 and TRBJ2-5; D might be TRBD1 or TRBD2, each matching 5 bases. V lost 7 bases and J 4 bases, leaving 13 bases between the germline ends. There are 13 residues in the CDR3. The germline CDR1 and CDR2 sequences are SGHTA and FQGNSA. The CDR3 nucleotides are TGTGCCAGCACCTTTGGGGGTTCAGAGACCCAGTACTTC. This codes for CASTFGGSETQYF.

This clonotype has a single count. The V gene is TRBV12-3 or TRBV12-4, the J gene TRBJ1-2; maybe TRBD1 (5 bases). V was clipped by 0 bases and J by 5 bases, with 13 bases between them. The CDR3 covers 15 residues. CDR3 sequence: CASSLAGHREYGYTF. DNA for the CDR3: TGTGCCAGCAGTTTAGCGGGGCACCGGGAATATGGCTACACCTTC.

This clonotype turned up a few times. The chain recombines TRBV7-2 with TRBJ2-1; TRBD2 aligns across 9 bases. J gave up 6 bases and V 3 bases, and 3 bases lay outside the gene matches. Germline V gene lookup returns CDR1 SGHTA and CDR2 FQGNSA. This CDR3 spans 14 amino acids. The CDR3 loop is CASSLGLAPNEQFF. Written as DNA, the CDR3 is TGTGCCAGCAGCTTGGGACTAGCCCCCAATGAGCAGTTCTTC.

This clonotype showed up just once. CDR3 DNA sequence: TGTGCCACCAGCAGCAGGGGCAGGGTGTCCCTCGAGCAGTACTTC. Translating gives CATSSRGRVSLEQYF. The J gene is TRBJ2-7, the V gene TRBV15; tentative D call: TRBD1 (6 bases). The CDR3 consists of 15 residues. V was clipped by 3 bases and J by 6 bases, with 18 bases between them. Per germline, CDR1 LNHNV and CDR2 YYDKDF (reference sequence).

This clonotype has a handful of counts. The chain couples TRBV7-8 to TRBJ2-3, with 8 bases lining up with TRBD1. The V and J ends lost 5 bases and 4 bases, in that order; junction bases with no gene match: 8. The CDR3 runs to 15 residues. Germline V gene sequence: CDR1 SGHVS, CDR2 FQNEAQ. As DNA, the CDR3 is TGTGCCAGCAGCCCCCACCGGGACAGGCCAGATACGCAGTATTTT. As protein: CASSPHRDRPDTQYF.

The J gene is TRBJ2-5, the V gene TRBV6-8, with 7 bases lining up with TRBD1. The CDR3 has 14 residues. V shed 6 bases and J 7 bases; nucleotides not matched to a gene: 11. Germline values: CDR1 MNHGY, CDR2 SAAAGT. The CDR3 DNA reads as TGTGCCAGCAGGGTGAACAGGGGTTTTGGGACCCAGTACTTC. Translated, it gives CASRVNRGFGTQYF.

The rearrangement links TRBV6-1 to TRBJ2-5; D unresolved. The CDR3 sequence is 13 residues long. Trimming pared 4 bases from V and 3 bases from J, leaving 9 bases between. CDR1 is MNHNS and CDR2 is SASEGT in the germline V gene. CDR3 sequence (DNA): TGTGCCAGCAGTGTAACAACTAAAGAGACCCAGTACTTC. Translated: CASSVTTKETQYF.